These T cell receptor beta chains were read from a single sample in a study of blood T cell repertoires in COVID-19. The protocol was immunoSEQ multiplex PCR, while the TCRdb copy is restricted to in-frame clones and leaves out a portion. The sample includes around 99,000 clones, roughly 88% of them seen just once. Sequenced input: peripheral blood. The receptors were gathered from a man aged 50 to 59 with active or convalescent COVID-19. CDR3s include the opening cysteine and the closing phenylalanine or tryptophan. The D gene is left open where the match is weak.

d_call: TRBD1
j_call: TRBJ1-6
v_call: TRBV28
cdr3_length: 15
cdr3_nt: TGTGCCAGCAGGATACCGGGACAGGGAGGAGCACCCCTCCACTTT
cdr3_aa: CASRIPGQGGAPLHF

d_call: .
j_call: TRBJ1-2
v_call: TRBV2
cdr3_length: 13
cdr3_nt: TGTGCCAGCAGCGAAAACATCCCGGGGGGCTACACCTTC
cdr3_aa: CASSENIPGGYTF

d_call: .
j_call: TRBJ2-1
v_call: TRBV30
cdr3_length: 11
cdr3_nt: TGTGCCTGCACGTTAGTGGATGAGCAGTTCTTC
cdr3_aa: CACTLVDEQFF

d_call: .
j_call: TRBJ1-2
v_call: TRBV19
cdr3_length: 14
cdr3_nt: TGTGCCAGTGGTCATAACGGGGTTAACTATGGCTACACCTTC
cdr3_aa: CASGHNGVNYGYTF

d_call: TRBD2
j_call: TRBJ2-2
v_call: TRBV11-2
cdr3_length: 16
cdr3_nt: TGTGCCAGCAGCCCCCCGACTAGCGGGAACACCGGGGAGCTGTTTTTT
cdr3_aa: CASSPPTSGNTGELFF

d_call: .
j_call: TRBJ1-3
v_call: TRBV6-6
cdr3_length: 15
cdr3_nt: TGTGCCACCCTCCCCCGGGGGGAGGCTGGAAACACCATATATTTT
cdr3_aa: CATLPRGEAGNTIYF

d_call: TRBD1
j_call: TRBJ2-7
v_call: TRBV3-1/TRBV3-2
cdr3_length: 17
cdr3_nt: TGTGCCAGCAGCCCGCCCTCGACAGGGGGCGCGGGATACGAGCAGTACTTC
cdr3_aa: CASSPPSTGGAGYEQYF

d_call: TRBD2
j_call: TRBJ2-7
v_call: TRBV5-1
cdr3_length: 18
cdr3_nt: TGCGCCAGCAGCTTGGCCCCTAGCGGGGAAGCCCTAACCTACGAGCAGTACTTC
cdr3_aa: CASSLAPSGEALTYEQYF

d_call: TRBD1
j_call: TRBJ2-7
v_call: TRBV5-4
cdr3_length: 16
cdr3_nt: TGTGCCAGCAGCACGACAGGGCTACTAACCTCCTACGAGCAGTACTTC
cdr3_aa: CASSTTGLLTSYEQYF

d_call: TRBD1
j_call: TRBJ1-2
v_call: TRBV4-3
cdr3_length: 15
cdr3_nt: TGCGCCAGCAGCCCGGACAGGGGGTTTACCTATGGCTACACCTTC
cdr3_aa: CASSPDRGFTYGYTF

d_call: .
j_call: TRBJ1-4
v_call: TRBV19
cdr3_length: 16
cdr3_nt: TGTGCCAGTAGTATAGTAACGGGGATTCCTACTGAAAAACTGTTTTTT
cdr3_aa: CASSIVTGIPTEKLFF

d_call: .
j_call: TRBJ1-5
v_call: TRBV18
cdr3_length: 13
cdr3_nt: TGTGCCAGCTCACGTCAGGACAATCAGCCCCAGCATTTT
cdr3_aa: CASSRQDNQPQHF

d_call: .
j_call: TRBJ1-2
v_call: TRBV6-5
cdr3_length: 15
cdr3_nt: TGTGCCAGCAGTTACTCGATCTTTGGCGGGACGGGCTACACCTTC
cdr3_aa: CASSYSIFGGTGYTF

d_call: .
j_call: TRBJ1-1
v_call: TRBV25-1
cdr3_length: 14
cdr3_nt: TGTGCCAGCAGTGATGCGAGGATGAACACTGAAGCTTTCTTT
cdr3_aa: CASSDARMNTEAFF

d_call: TRBD1
j_call: TRBJ1-1
v_call: TRBV19
cdr3_length: 14
cdr3_nt: TGTGCCAGTAGAGACCGGGACAGGGGTTCTGAAGCTTTCTTT
cdr3_aa: CASRDRDRGSEAFF

d_call: .
j_call: TRBJ1-2
v_call: TRBV18
cdr3_length: 16
cdr3_nt: TGTGCCAGCTCACCACCTTCGGTGGGCATCAGGGATGGCTACACCTTC
cdr3_aa: CASSPPSVGIRDGYTF

d_call: .
j_call: TRBJ2-5
v_call: TRBV19
cdr3_length: 13
cdr3_nt: TGTGCCAGTAGTATCGGCAGGGAAGAGACCCAGTACTTC
cdr3_aa: CASSIGREETQYF

d_call: .
j_call: TRBJ2-5
v_call: TRBV7-9
cdr3_length: 11
cdr3_nt: TGTGCCAGCAGCTACGAGGAGACCCAGTACTTC
cdr3_aa: CASSYEETQYF

d_call: TRBD1
j_call: TRBJ1-1
v_call: TRBV5-1
cdr3_length: 17
cdr3_nt: TGCGCCAGCAGCTTTGCAGGGGGAAGAATCGGGGACACTGAAGCTTTCTTT
cdr3_aa: CASSFAGGRIGDTEAFF

d_call: .
j_call: TRBJ1-2
v_call: TRBV28
cdr3_length: 14
cdr3_nt: TGTGCCAGCAGTCCCGGACAGCCTCACTATGGCTACACCTTC
cdr3_aa: CASSPGQPHYGYTF

d_call: TRBD1
j_call: TRBJ2-7
v_call: TRBV7-9
cdr3_length: 16
cdr3_nt: TGTGCCAGCAGCTTAGAGGGACAGGGTAACGGGGCCGAGCAGTACTTC
cdr3_aa: CASSLEGQGNGAEQYF

d_call: .
j_call: TRBJ1-1
v_call: TRBV12-3/TRBV12-4
cdr3_length: 12
cdr3_nt: TGTGCCAGCCTGGCAGTGAACACTGAAGCTTTCTTT
cdr3_aa: CASLAVNTEAFF